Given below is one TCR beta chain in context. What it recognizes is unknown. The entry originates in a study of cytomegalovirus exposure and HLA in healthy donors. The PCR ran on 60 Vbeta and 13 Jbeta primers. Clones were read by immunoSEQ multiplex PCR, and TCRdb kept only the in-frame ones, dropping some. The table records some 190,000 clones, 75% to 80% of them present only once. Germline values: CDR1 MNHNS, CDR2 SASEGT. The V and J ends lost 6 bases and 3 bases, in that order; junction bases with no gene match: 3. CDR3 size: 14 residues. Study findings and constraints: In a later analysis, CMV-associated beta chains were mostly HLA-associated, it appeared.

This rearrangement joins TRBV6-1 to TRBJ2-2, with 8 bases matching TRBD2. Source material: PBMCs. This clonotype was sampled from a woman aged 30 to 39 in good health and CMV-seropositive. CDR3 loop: CASSPAGDTGELFF. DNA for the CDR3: TGTGCCAGCAGCCCAGCGGGAGACACCGGGGAGCTGTTTTTT.